This TCR beta chain was observed in a study of human T cells and chemical hapten exposure. In the study overall: In the roughly 25-week study, patients were dosed weekly with diphenylcyclopropenone on the scalp throughout.

The CDR3 consists of 11 residues. V lost 10 bases, J lost 4 bases, and 11 bases lay in between. Germline CDR1 and CDR2: MNHEY and SVGEGT. Time point reported: patch test 2, 6 weeks after DPC sensitization. The treatment here: therapeutic diphenylcyclopropenone sensitization with weekly scalp DPC. Blood draws preceded each patch test application. Sequencing started from total RNA isolated from unfractionated whole blood. As handled by the study authors: TCRs per sample had a median of approximately 88,000 and ranged from roughly 20,000 to 690,600. Using its own MiXCR run on the RACE reads, TCRdb lists one record per CDR3 protein. The V and J calls, along with clone size, are taken from TCRdb and not from the paper's own processing. The table has fewer than 85,000 distinct CDR3 sequences, more than 8.5% seen once. This clonotype has only a few counts.

The genes are TRBV6-2 or TRBV6-3 and TRBJ2-7; D perhaps matches TRBD1 (6 bases). The sequence was obtained from a woman aged 30 to 39 with alopecia areata. Some clones in this sample may be carry-over from other donors' samples. The sequences come from whole blood, collected in connection with sensitization to the hapten diphenylcyclopropenone (DPC). The CDR3 loop reads CATRDIYEQYF. In DNA form, the CDR3 reads TGTGCCACCCGGGACATATACGAGCAGTACTTC.